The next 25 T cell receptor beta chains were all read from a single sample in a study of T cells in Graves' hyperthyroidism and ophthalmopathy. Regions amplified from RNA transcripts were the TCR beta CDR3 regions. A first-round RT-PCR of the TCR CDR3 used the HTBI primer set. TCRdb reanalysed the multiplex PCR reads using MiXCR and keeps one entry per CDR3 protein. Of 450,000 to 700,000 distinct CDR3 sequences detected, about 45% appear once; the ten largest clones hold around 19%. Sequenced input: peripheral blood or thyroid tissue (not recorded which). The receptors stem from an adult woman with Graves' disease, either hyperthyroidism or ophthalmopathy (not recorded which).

In nucleotides, the CDR3 is TGTGCCATCAGTGAGAGACTAGCAGACCAAGAGACCCAGTACTTC. This codes for CAISERLADQETQYF. The gene calls are TRBV10-3 and TRBJ2-5, with TRBD2 matching over 7 bases. Germline assignment: CDR1 ENHRY and CDR2 SYGVKD. The CDR3 contains 15 residues. The ends lost 2 bases at V and 0 bases at J; junction bases unmatched: 3.

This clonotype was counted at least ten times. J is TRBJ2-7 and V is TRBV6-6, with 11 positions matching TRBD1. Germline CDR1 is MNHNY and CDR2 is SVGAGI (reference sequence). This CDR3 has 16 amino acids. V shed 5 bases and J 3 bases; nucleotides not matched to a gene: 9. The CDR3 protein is CASSRRSGTGGYEQYF. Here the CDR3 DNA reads TGTGCCAGCAGTCGACGGTCCGGGACAGGGGGCTACGAGCAGTACTTC.

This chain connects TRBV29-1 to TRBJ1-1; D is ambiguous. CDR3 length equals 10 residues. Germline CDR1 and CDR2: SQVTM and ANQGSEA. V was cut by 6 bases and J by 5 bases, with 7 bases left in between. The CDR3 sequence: CSVFGTEAFF. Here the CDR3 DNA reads TGCAGCGTCTTCGGGACTGAAGCTTTCTTT. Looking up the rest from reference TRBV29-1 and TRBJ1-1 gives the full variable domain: SAVISQKPSRDICQRGTSLTIQCQVDSQVTMMFWYRQQPGQSLTLIATANQGSEATYESGFVIDKFPISRPNLTFSTLTVSNMSPEDSSIYLCSVFGTEAFFGQGTRLTVV.

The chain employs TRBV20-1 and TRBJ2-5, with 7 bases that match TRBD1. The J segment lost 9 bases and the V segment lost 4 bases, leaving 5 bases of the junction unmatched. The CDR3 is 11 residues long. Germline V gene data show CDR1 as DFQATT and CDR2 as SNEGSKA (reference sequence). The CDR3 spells CSATGQGAQYF. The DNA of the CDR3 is TGCAGTGCTACGGGCCAGGGGGCCCAGTACTTC.

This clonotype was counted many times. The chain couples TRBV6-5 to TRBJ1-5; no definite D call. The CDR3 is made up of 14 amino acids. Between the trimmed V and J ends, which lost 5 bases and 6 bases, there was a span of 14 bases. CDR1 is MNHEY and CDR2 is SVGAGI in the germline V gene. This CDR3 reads CASSLSLGRQPQHF. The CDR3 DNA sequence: TGTGCCAGCAGTCTCTCCTTGGGCCGTCAGCCCCAGCATTTT.

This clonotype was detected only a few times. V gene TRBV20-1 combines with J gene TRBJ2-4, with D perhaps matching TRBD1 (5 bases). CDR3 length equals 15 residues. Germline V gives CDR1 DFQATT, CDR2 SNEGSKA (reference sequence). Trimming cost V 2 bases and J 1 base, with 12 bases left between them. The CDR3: CSARTGILAKNIQYF. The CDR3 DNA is TGCAGTGCTAGAACAGGAATACTTGCCAAAAACATTCAGTACTTC.

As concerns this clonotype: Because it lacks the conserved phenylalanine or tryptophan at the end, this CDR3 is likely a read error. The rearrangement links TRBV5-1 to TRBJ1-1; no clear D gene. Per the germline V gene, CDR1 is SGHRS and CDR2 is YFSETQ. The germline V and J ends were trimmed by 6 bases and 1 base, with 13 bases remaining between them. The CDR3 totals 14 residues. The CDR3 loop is CASKNHGENTEAFL. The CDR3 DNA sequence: TGCGCCAGCAAAAACCATGGGGAGAACACTGAAGCTTTCCTT.

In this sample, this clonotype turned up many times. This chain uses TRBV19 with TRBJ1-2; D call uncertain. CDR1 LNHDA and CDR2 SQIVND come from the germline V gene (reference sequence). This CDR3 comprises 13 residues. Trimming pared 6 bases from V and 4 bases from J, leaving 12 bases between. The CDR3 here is CASSGGRSYGYTF. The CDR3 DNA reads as TGTGCCAGTAGCGGCGGAAGGAGCTATGGCTACACCTTC.

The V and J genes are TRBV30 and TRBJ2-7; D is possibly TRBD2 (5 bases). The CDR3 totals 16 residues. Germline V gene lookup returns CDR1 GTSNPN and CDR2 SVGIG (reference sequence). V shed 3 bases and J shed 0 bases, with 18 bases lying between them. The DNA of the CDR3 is TGTGCCTGGAGCCTCCCCCCCGGGGATACCTCCTACGAGCAGTACTTC. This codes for CAWSLPPGDTSYEQYF. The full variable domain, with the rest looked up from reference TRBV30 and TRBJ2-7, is SQTIHQWPATLVQPVGSPLSLECTVEGTSNPNLYWYRQAAGRGLQLLFYSVGIGQISSEVPQNLSASRPQDRQFILSSKKLLLSDSGFYLCAWSLPPGDTSYEQYFGPGTRLTVT.

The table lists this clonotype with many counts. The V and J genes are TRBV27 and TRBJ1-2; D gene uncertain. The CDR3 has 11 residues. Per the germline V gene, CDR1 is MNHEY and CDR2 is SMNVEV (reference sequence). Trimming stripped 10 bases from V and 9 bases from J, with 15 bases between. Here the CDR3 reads CATLAGTSYTF. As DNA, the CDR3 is TGTGCCACCCTAGCTGGAACGAGCTACACCTTC.

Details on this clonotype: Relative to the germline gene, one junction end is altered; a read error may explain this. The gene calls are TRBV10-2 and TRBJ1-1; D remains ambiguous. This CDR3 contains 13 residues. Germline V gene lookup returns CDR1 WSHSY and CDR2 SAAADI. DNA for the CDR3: TGCGCCAGTAGTGTTTCATGGGACACTGAAGCTTTCTTT. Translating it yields CASSVSWDTEAFF.

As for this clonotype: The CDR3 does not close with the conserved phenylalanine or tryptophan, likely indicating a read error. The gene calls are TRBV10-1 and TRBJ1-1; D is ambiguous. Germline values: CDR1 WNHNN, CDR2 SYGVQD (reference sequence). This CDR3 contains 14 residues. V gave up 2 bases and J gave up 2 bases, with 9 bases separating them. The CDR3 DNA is TGCGCCAGCAGTGAGCCCGTTGATAACACTGAAGCTTTCTCT. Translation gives CASSEPVDNTEAFS.

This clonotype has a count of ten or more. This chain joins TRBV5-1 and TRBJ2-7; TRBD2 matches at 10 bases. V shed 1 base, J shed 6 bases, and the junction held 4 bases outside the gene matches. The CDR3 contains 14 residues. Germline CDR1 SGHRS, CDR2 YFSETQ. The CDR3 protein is CASSLSGRAGEQYF. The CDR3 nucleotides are TGCGCCAGCAGCTTGAGCGGGAGGGCTGGCGAGCAGTACTTC.

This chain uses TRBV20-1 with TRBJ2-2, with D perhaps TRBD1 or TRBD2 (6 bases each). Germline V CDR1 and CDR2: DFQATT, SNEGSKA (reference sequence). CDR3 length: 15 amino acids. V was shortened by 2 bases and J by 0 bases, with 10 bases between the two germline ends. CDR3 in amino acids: CSARFGGTNTGELFF. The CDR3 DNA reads TGCAGTGCTAGATTCGGGGGCACGAACACCGGGGAGCTGTTTTTT.

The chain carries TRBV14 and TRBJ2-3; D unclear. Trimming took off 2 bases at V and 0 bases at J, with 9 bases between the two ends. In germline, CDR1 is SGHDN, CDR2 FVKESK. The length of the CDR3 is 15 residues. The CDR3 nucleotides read TGTGCCAGCAGCCAAAACCCCTATAGCACAGATACGCAGTATTTT. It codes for CASSQNPYSTDTQYF. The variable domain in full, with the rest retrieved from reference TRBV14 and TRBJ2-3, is EAGVTQFPSHSVIEKGQTVTLRCDPISGHDNLYWYRRVMGKEIKFLLHFVKESKQDESGMPNNRFLAERTGGTYSTLKVQPAELEDSGVYFCASSQNPYSTDTQYFGPGTRLTVL.

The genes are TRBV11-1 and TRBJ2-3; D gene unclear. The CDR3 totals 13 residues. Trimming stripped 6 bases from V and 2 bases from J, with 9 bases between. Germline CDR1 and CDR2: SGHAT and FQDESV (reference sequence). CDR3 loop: CASSPDSTDTQYF. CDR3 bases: TGTGCCAGCAGTCCAGACTCCACAGATACGCAGTATTTT.

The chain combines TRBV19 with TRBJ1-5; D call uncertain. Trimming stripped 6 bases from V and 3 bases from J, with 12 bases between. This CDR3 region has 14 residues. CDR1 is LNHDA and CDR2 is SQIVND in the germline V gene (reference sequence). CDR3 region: CASRNRVSNQPQHF. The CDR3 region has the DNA TGTGCCAGTAGGAATAGGGTTTCCAATCAGCCCCAGCATTTT.

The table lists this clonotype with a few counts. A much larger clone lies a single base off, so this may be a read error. This CDR3 is CAISEIDRANEKLFF. In DNA form, the CDR3 reads TGTGCCATCAGTGAGATCGACAGGGCTAATGAAAAACTGTTTTTT. This rearrangement joins TRBV10-3 to TRBJ1-4, with 7 bases identical to TRBD1. The germline CDR1 and CDR2 sequences are ENHRY and SYGVKD. The CDR3 extends over 15 amino acids. V lost 2 bases and J lost 3; bases outside the gene matches: 3.

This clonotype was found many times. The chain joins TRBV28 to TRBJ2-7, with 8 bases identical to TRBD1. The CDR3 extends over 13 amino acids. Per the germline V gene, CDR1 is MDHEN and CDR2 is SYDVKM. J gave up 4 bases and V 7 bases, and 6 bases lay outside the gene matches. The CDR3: CASTNRGTYEQYF. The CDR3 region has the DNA TGTGCCAGCACAAACAGGGGGACTTACGAGCAGTACTTC. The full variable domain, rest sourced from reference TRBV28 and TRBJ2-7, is DVKVTQSSRYLVKRTGEKVFLECVQDMDHENMFWYRQDPGLGLRLIYFSYDVKMKEKGDIPEGYSVSREKKERFSLILESASTNQTSMYLCASTNRGTYEQYFGPGTRLTVT.

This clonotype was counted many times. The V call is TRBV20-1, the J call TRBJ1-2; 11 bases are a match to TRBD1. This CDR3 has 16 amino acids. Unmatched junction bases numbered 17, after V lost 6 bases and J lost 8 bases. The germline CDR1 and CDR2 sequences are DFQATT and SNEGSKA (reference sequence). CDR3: CSANTNQGQGALGYTF. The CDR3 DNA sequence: TGCAGTGCAAACACAAACCAAGGACAGGGGGCCTTAGGCTACACCTTC.

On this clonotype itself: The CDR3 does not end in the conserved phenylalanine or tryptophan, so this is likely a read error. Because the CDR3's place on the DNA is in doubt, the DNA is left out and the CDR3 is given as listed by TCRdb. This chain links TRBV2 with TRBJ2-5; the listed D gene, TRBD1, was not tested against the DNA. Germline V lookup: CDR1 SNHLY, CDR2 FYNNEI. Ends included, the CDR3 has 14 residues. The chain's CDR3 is CASSEKGLGYTFGS.

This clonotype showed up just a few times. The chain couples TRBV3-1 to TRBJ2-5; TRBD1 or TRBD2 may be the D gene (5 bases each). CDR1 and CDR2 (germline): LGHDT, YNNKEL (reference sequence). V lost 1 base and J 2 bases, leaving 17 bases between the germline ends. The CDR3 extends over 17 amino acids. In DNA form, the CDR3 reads TGTGCCAGCAGCCAAGGGGATATAAACGGGGCTCAAGAGACCCAGTACTTC. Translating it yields CASSQGDINGAQETQYF.

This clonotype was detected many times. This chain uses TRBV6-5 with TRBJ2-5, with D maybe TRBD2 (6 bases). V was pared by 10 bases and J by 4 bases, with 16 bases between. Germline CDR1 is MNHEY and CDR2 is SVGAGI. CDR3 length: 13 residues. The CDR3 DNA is TGTGCCATCATGCCAGGGACTCGAGAGACCCAGTACTTC. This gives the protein CAIMPGTRETQYF.

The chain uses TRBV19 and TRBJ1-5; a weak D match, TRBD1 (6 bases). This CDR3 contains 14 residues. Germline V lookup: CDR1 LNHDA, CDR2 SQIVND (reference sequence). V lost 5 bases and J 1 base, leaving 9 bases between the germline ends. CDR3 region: CASSHRESNQPQHF. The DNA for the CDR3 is TGTGCCAGTAGTCACAGGGAGAGCAATCAGCCCCAGCATTTT.

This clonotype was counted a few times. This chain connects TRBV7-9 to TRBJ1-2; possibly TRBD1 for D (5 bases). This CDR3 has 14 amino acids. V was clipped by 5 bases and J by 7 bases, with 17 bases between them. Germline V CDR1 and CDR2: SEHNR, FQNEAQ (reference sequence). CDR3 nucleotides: TGTGCCAGCAGCCCCGGGACTCCTGTCTTTGGCTACACCTTC. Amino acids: CASSPGTPVFGYTF.